The clone carrying this TCR beta chain was recorded only once. Germline CDR1 MDHEN, CDR2 SYDVKM. With 5 bases clipped from V and 1 base from J, the junction kept 0 bases outside the gene matches. This CDR3 region has 14 residues. Study processing details: Estimation of nucleated cell counts was performed using reference gene primer amplification. Profiling relied on immunoSEQ multiplex PCR, and the TCRdb table lists in-frame clones only, not all of them. From that table come the V and J calls and clone size; the DNA was used to work out D and trimming. This sample carries approximately 200,000 clones, roughly 90% of them seen once, and the ten largest clones take over 9%. The data derive from a study of blood T cell repertoires in COVID-19. The overall study: Collection of acute and convalescent COVID-19 samples took place in the United States, Italy and Spain. T cells, B-cell-depleted T cells, or PBMCs supplied cDNA or gDNA.

The sample comprised PBMCs or T cells enriched from blood (not recorded which). The rearrangement links TRBV28 to TRBJ1-4; 8 bases match TRBD1. The origin of this receptor is a man younger than 30 with acute COVID-19. CDR3 sequence (DNA): TGTGCCAGCAGTACAGGGGGAACTAATGAAAAACTGTTTTTT. Translated: CASSTGGTNEKLFF.